This entry lists 23 T cell receptor beta chains sequenced from one sample in a study of blood T cells in healthy people across ages. The second PCR ran roughly 6 to 11 cycles with a sample-barcoded 5' primer and J-beta primers. TCRdb re-called the 5' RACE reads with MiXCR, one entry per CDR3 protein. The sample has approximately 1.5 million distinct CDR3 sequences; about 45% are singletons. The sequenced material came from blood. All receptors derive from a woman aged 18 to 35 in good health.

This clonotype was observed a handful of times. The chain combines TRBV20-1 with TRBJ1-1, with a tentative D call TRBD1 (6 bases). The CDR3 consists of 16 residues. In germline, CDR1 is DFQATT, CDR2 SNEGSKA (reference sequence). The V and J ends lost 5 bases and 0 bases respectively, with 19 bases between them. In DNA, the CDR3 is TGCAGTGCTCTCGCGGGGGGGCAAGCAATGAACACTGAAGCTTTCTTT. Translated, it gives CSALAGGQAMNTEAFF.

This CDR3 is CATGQTHQPQHF. The CDR3 DNA reads as TGTGCCACCGGACAGACCCATCAGCCCCAGCATTTT. J is TRBJ1-5 and V is TRBV6-2 or TRBV6-3; D might be TRBD1 (6 bases). Germline-derived CDR1 and CDR2 are MNHEY and SVGEGT. V was pared by 10 bases and J by 5 bases, with 12 bases between. This CDR3 spans 12 amino acids.

CDR3: CASKLGGASTDTQYF. The CDR3 coding sequence is TGTGCCAGCAAACTTGGCGGGGCGAGCACAGATACGCAGTATTTT. V is TRBV28 and J is TRBJ2-3; TRBD2 might be the D (6 bases). The CDR3 sequence is 15 residues long. CDR1 MDHEN and CDR2 SYDVKM come from the germline V gene. Trimming removed 7 bases at V and 0 bases at J, with 14 bases between.

The V gene is TRBV28, the J gene TRBJ2-7; 11 bases align to TRBD1. Germline V gene lookup returns CDR1 MDHEN and CDR2 SYDVKM. After removal of 5 bases from V and 5 bases from J, the junction contained 8 bases not matched to a gene. The CDR3 is 15 amino acids. The CDR3 region has the DNA TGTGCCAGCAGTGCTGGGACAGGGGGATTCCACGAGCAGTACTTC. Amino acids: CASSAGTGGFHEQYF. Looking up the rest from reference TRBV28 and TRBJ2-7 gives the full variable domain: DVKVTQSSRYLVKRTGEKVFLECVQDMDHENMFWYRQDPGLGLRLIYFSYDVKMKEKGDIPEGYSVSREKKERFSLILESASTNQTSMYLCASSAGTGGFHEQYFGPGTRLTVT.

This clonotype has only one observation. The chain employs TRBV27 and TRBJ2-1; no firm D call. Trimming took off 3 bases at V and 2 bases at J, with 14 bases between the two ends. This CDR3 has 16 amino acids. Germline V gene sequence: CDR1 MNHEY, CDR2 SMNVEV (reference sequence). This CDR3 reads CASSLNAVGPYNEQFF. CDR3 nucleotides: TGTGCCAGCAGTTTGAATGCGGTAGGGCCCTACAATGAGCAGTTCTTC.

The V and J genes are TRBV27 and TRBJ1-1; D unresolved. Germline CDR1 reads MNHEY; CDR2 reads SMNVEV (reference sequence). The germline V and J ends were trimmed by 5 bases and 4 bases, with 14 bases remaining between them. This CDR3 comprises 14 residues. CDR3: CASSRRRSSTEAFF. DNA for the CDR3: TGTGCCAGCAGTCGCCGACGTAGTTCCACTGAAGCTTTCTTT.

Turning to this clonotype: At one boundary the junction diverges from the germline segment, which might be a read error. V and J are TRBV12-3 or TRBV12-4 and TRBJ1-1; D not resolved. The CDR3 totals 13 residues. CDR3 sequence reads: CASGLVRNTEAFF. CDR3 in DNA: TGTGCCAGCGGTTTAGTGAGGAACACTGAAGCTTTCTTT.

This chain uses TRBV2 with TRBJ2-5; D is unclear. Per germline, CDR1 SNHLY and CDR2 FYNNEI. V lost 5 bases, J lost 4 bases, and 23 bases lay in between. The CDR3 loop spans 17 amino acids. In DNA form, the CDR3 reads TGTGCCAGCAGTCCTCTATTACCAGACAAGCCCGGAGAGACCCAGTACTTC. Its translation: CASSPLLPDKPGETQYF.

V and J are TRBV19 and TRBJ1-1, with 8 bases fitting TRBD1. Germline lookup yields CDR1 LNHDA and CDR2 SQIVND (reference sequence). J was trimmed by 6 bases and V by 5 bases; bases with no gene match: 8. The CDR3 covers 14 residues. The CDR3 DNA reads TGTGCCAGTAGTGTAACTCGGACAGGGCCTGAAGCTTTCTTT. Translated: CASSVTRTGPEAFF.

The CDR3 sequence: CASSQNGQNTEAFF. The CDR3 nucleotides are TGTGCCAGCAGCCAAAACGGACAGAACACTGAAGCTTTCTTT. The rearrangement links TRBV14 to TRBJ1-1; D might be TRBD1 (5 bases). Germline CDR1 reads SGHDN; CDR2 reads FVKESK. V was cut by 2 bases and J by 1 base, with 8 bases left in between. CDR3 size: 14 residues.

V and J are TRBV6-2 or TRBV6-3 and TRBJ2-7; TRBD1 might be the D (5 bases). Trimming shortened V by 6 bases and J by 2 bases, and 14 bases separated the two germline ends. The CDR3 has 14 residues. Looked up from germline, CDR1 is MNHEY and CDR2 is SVGEGT. The CDR3 is CASSPPDITYEQYF. DNA of the CDR3: TGTGCCAGCAGCCCCCCGGACATAACCTACGAGCAGTACTTC.

The chain is built from TRBV29-1 and TRBJ2-4; 7 nucleotides align to TRBD2. The J call is doubtful: the DNA matches TRBJ2-7 better. Germline V gene data show CDR1 as SQVTM and CDR2 as ANQGSEA. The CDR3 consists of 14 residues. The CDR3 DNA reads as TGCAGCGTTGAAGGAGGGAGGGGTGACTGCGAGCAGTACTTC. This sequence encodes CSVEGGRGDCEQYF.

The chain has TRBV7-9 and TRBJ2-1; 7 bases agree with TRBD1. V shed 5 bases, J shed 4 bases, and the junction held 17 bases outside the gene matches. The germline gives CDR1 SEHNR, CDR2 FQNEAQ (reference sequence). The CDR3 has 18 residues. The CDR3: CASSPSPQGWSPYNEQFF. CDR3 DNA sequence: TGTGCCAGCAGCCCCTCCCCACAGGGGTGGTCCCCATACAATGAGCAGTTCTTC.

For this clonotype: At one end the junction does not follow the germline gene, possibly because of a read error. This chain uses TRBV7-9 with TRBJ2-7, with no clear D. The CDR3 consists of 14 residues. Germline lookup yields CDR1 SEHNR and CDR2 FQNEAQ (reference sequence). The CDR3 protein is CASSFVQEGYEQYF. CDR3 coding DNA: TGCGCCAGCAGCTTTGTACAAGAAGGCTACGAGCAGTACTTC.

The chain recombines TRBV18 with TRBJ1-1; a weak D match, TRBD1 (6 bases). The germline V and J ends were trimmed by 5 bases and 0 bases, with 16 bases remaining between them. The length of the CDR3 is 16 residues. Germline CDR1 reads KGHSH; CDR2 reads LQKENI. CDR3 residues: CASSTGTDTMNTEAFF. CDR3 coding DNA: TGTGCCAGCTCAACAGGGACGGATACCATGAACACTGAAGCTTTCTTT. Full variable domain (outside the CDR3, taken from reference TRBV18 and TRBJ1-1): NAGVMQNPRHLVRRRGQEARLRCSPMKGHSHVYWYRQLPEEGLKFMVYLQKENIIDESGMPKERFSAEFPKEGPSILRIQQVVRGDSAAYFCASSTGTDTMNTEAFFGQGTRLTVV.

The CDR3 reads CAISESGAGGLRSYGYTF. CDR3 nucleotide sequence: TGTGCCATCAGTGAGTCTGGCGCAGGGGGCTTACGTAGCTATGGCTACACCTTC. The genes are TRBV10-3 and TRBJ1-2, with TRBD1 identical over 8 bases. The CDR3 sequence is 18 residues long. Unmatched junction bases numbered 13, after V lost 0 bases and J lost 4 bases. Germline CDR1 reads ENHRY; CDR2 reads SYGVKD.

This clonotype has just a few counts. This chain uses TRBV2 with TRBJ2-3; 7 bases match TRBD2. Germline V gives CDR1 SNHLY, CDR2 FYNNEI. The CDR3 length is 14 residues. Trimming cost V 7 bases and J 0 bases; bases outside gene matches: 4. CDR3 DNA: TGTGCCAGCACACGGGACTATAGCACAGATACGCAGTATTTT. Its protein is CASTRDYSTDTQYF.

V is TRBV3-1 and J is TRBJ2-3; D tentatively fits TRBD1 or TRBD2 (5 bases each). Germline V gene data show CDR1 as LGHDT and CDR2 as YNNKEL (reference sequence). The CDR3 is 15 residues long. Trimming removed 0 bases at V and 6 bases at J, with 13 bases between. The CDR3 sequence is CASSQERGSRDTQYF. CDR3 DNA: TGTGCCAGCAGCCAAGAGAGGGGTAGTAGGGATACGCAGTATTTT.

In this sample, this clonotype turned up a few times. One junction end disagrees with the germline gene, perhaps due to a read error. The chain couples TRBV5-1 to TRBJ2-5, with 7 bases that match TRBD1. Germline V gene sequence: CDR1 SGHRS, CDR2 YFSETQ. The CDR3 consists of 12 residues. The CDR3: CASSSTGVEQYF. DNA for the CDR3: TGTGCCAGCAGTTCAACAGGGGTTGAGCAGTACTTC.

The rearrangement joins TRBV13 to TRBJ1-1, with D unresolved. V gave up 5 bases and J gave up 8 bases, with 12 bases separating them. Germline V gives CDR1 PRHDT, CDR2 FYEKMQ (reference sequence). The CDR3 covers 12 residues. CDR3 in amino acids: CASSQEDPEAFF. In nucleotides, the CDR3 is TGTGCCAGCAGCCAAGAGGACCCGGAAGCTTTCTTT.

The sample holds a few counts of this clonotype. The CDR3, as DNA: TGTGCCAGCAGCCCGCAGCCGGGACTAACAATATCCGGGGAGCTGTTTTTT. This translates into CASSPQPGLTISGELFF. V usage is TRBV7-2 and J usage is TRBJ2-2; 7 positions agree with TRBD2. This CDR3 contains 17 residues. V shed 5 bases and J 6 bases; nucleotides not matched to a gene: 15. The germline CDR1 and CDR2 sequences are SGHTA and FQGNSA.

The table lists this clonotype with a few counts. The J gene is TRBJ2-1, the V gene TRBV18; 10 bases fit TRBD2. The CDR3 covers 18 residues. The V and J ends lost 2 bases and 0 bases, in that order; junction bases with no gene match: 7. CDR1 and CDR2 (germline): KGHSH, LQKENI. The CDR3 sequence is CASSPRLAGEPSYNEQFF. CDR3 bases: TGTGCCAGCTCACCAAGGCTAGCGGGAGAGCCCTCCTACAATGAGCAGTTCTTC. Drawing the rest from reference TRBV18 and TRBJ2-1, the complete variable domain is NAGVMQNPRHLVRRRGQEARLRCSPMKGHSHVYWYRQLPEEGLKFMVYLQKENIIDESGMPKERFSAEFPKEGPSILRIQQVVRGDSAAYFCASSPRLAGEPSYNEQFFGPGTRLTVL.

The CDR3 sequence is CSVLGGPNYNEQFF. The CDR3 DNA reads TGCAGCGTCCTAGGAGGTCCGAACTACAATGAGCAGTTCTTC. J is TRBJ2-1 and V is TRBV29-1; D may be TRBD2 (5 bases). The V gene lost 6 bases and the J gene lost 3 bases, with 15 bases spanning the gap. Germline V gives CDR1 SQVTM, CDR2 ANQGSEA. CDR3 length: 14 amino acids.